Following are 17 T cell receptor beta chains from one sample sequenced in a study of CXCR3-negative and CXCR3-positive naive CD8 T cells. Through 5' RACE with UMI labels, the TRB cDNA libraries were prepared. TCRdb reprocessed the 5' RACE reads, keeping one entry per CDR3 protein, no DNA. Its listing shows around 140,000 distinct CDR3 sequences. Sample: naive CXCR3- CD8+ T cells from blood. The subset denotes: CD45RO-CCR7+CD27+CD95- naive CD8+ T cells lacking CXCR3 (TNR3-). The receptors shown here come from a human donor in good health. Some clones in this sample may be carry-over from other donors' samples.

V gene TRBV29-1 combines with J gene TRBJ2-1; TCRdb gives TRBD2 as the D gene, but with no DNA this cannot be confirmed. Germline CDR1 is SQVTM and CDR2 is ANQGSEA. The CDR3 spans 16 residues. The CDR3 protein is CSVEISGRPSYNEQFF.

This rearrangement joins TRBV4-1 to TRBJ2-2. The CDR3 sequence is 13 residues long. CDR1 and CDR2 from the germline V gene are MGHRA and YSYEKL. The CDR3: CASSLRTAGELFF.

The CDR3 loop reads CASSLLLAGGPDTQYF. V usage is TRBV27 and J usage is TRBJ2-3; checking the TCRdb D call of TRBD2 is not possible without DNA. Germline V gene sequence: CDR1 MNHEY, CDR2 SMNVEV (reference sequence). CDR3 length: 16 amino acids.

The chain couples TRBV6-5 to TRBJ1-1. This CDR3 is 13 amino acids long. Looked up from germline, CDR1 is MNHEY and CDR2 is SVGAGI. The CDR3 sequence: CASSYSMGTEAFF.

The V call is TRBV6-6, the J call TRBJ1-1. CDR1 MNHNY and CDR2 SVGAGI come from the germline V gene (reference sequence). This CDR3 has 14 amino acids. The chain's CDR3 is CASTLGLGGTEAFF.

The CDR3 spells CASSLVGFTSYEQYF. The chain carries TRBV5-1 and TRBJ2-7. CDR3 length: 15 amino acids. Germline CDR1 SGHRS, CDR2 YFSETQ.

The V and J genes are TRBV7-8 and TRBJ1-5; TCRdb calls TRBD1, which cannot be checked without DNA. The CDR3 runs 15 residues. CDR1 SGHVS and CDR2 FQNEAQ come from the germline V gene. The CDR3: CASSLEDSSNQPQHF.

V is TRBV24-1 and J is TRBJ2-1; the D gene TCRdb calls, TRBD1, cannot be checked with no DNA. In germline, CDR1 is KGHDR, CDR2 SFDVKD. The CDR3 consists of 16 residues. The CDR3 spells CATSDSGDSHYNEQFF.

V and J are TRBV28 and TRBJ2-5; TCRdb calls TRBD1, which cannot be checked without DNA. CDR1 and CDR2 (germline): MDHEN, SYDVKM. The CDR3 spans 16 residues. CDR3 in amino acids: CASSFGSQGLQETQYF.

This chain joins TRBV9 and TRBJ1-1; TCRdb selects TRBD1, and the lack of DNA leaves this call unchecked. This CDR3 is built from 13 residues. The V gene's germline CDR1 is SGDLS and CDR2 YYNGEE. The CDR3 is CASSVDTGTEAFF.

The J gene is TRBJ2-7, the V gene TRBV28; TCRdb returns TRBD1, unconfirmable since there is no DNA. Per the germline V gene, CDR1 is MDHEN and CDR2 is SYDVKM. The CDR3 length is 16 residues. CDR3 amino acids: CASSLMLGQSTYEQYF.

This rearrangement joins TRBV29-1 to TRBJ2-5; TCRdb's D call, TRBD2, is unchecked because there is no DNA. CDR1 and CDR2 from the germline V gene are SQVTM and ANQGSEA. This CDR3 comprises 15 residues. The CDR3 loop is CSAVPGLAGVETQYF.

The chain couples TRBV29-1 to TRBJ2-1; TCRdb gives TRBD1 as the D gene, but with no DNA this cannot be confirmed. The CDR3 sequence is 14 residues long. Germline CDR1 and CDR2: SQVTM and ANQGSEA. CDR3 in amino acids: CSVVQQANYNEQFF.

The V gene is TRBV14, the J gene TRBJ1-1; TCRdb calls TRBD1, which cannot be checked without DNA. Germline CDR1 reads SGHDN; CDR2 reads FVKESK. This CDR3 has 13 amino acids. The CDR3 sequence is CASMVPKHTEAFF.

This chain uses TRBV29-1 with TRBJ2-1; without DNA, the TCRdb call of TRBD1 cannot be checked. CDR3 size: 13 residues. Looked up from germline, CDR1 is SQVTM and CDR2 is ANQGSEA. This chain's CDR3 is CSVSVPDVNEQFF.

The genes are TRBV7-9 and TRBJ2-1; TCRdb gives TRBD1 as the D gene, but with no DNA this cannot be confirmed. The length of the CDR3 is 12 residues. CDR1 is SEHNR, CDR2 FQNEAQ, per germline (reference sequence). The CDR3 is CASTQTGNEQFF.

J is TRBJ2-2 and V is TRBV29-1. Germline V gives CDR1 SQVTM, CDR2 ANQGSEA. There are 14 residues in the CDR3. CDR3: CSVDLRTDTGELFF.